This TCR beta chain was sequenced during a study of blood T cell repertoires in COVID-19. Study summary: Some COVID-19 samples were acute and others convalescent; all came from the United States, Italy and Spain. The analysed material was cDNA or gDNA that came from T cells, B-cell-depleted T cells, or PBMCs.

In the original processing: Reference gene primer amplification gave nucleated cell count estimates. Clones were read by immunoSEQ multiplex PCR, and TCRdb kept only the in-frame ones, dropping some. V and J calls and clone size are given by that table; D and trimming were obtained from the DNA. Of 250,000 to 300,000 clones in the sample, about 85% were seen once. CDR1 SGHDT and CDR2 YYEEEE come from the germline V gene. The CDR3 spans 15 residues. Trimming cost V 5 bases and J 5 bases; bases outside gene matches: 11. The sequenced sample was peripheral blood. This TCR was recovered from a woman in her 50s who had recovered from COVID-19. V usage is TRBV5-6 and J usage is TRBJ1-1; 8 nucleotides match TRBD1. CDR3 amino acids: CASSFGQGGYTEAFF. CDR3 DNA sequence: TGTGCCAGCAGTTTTGGACAGGGTGGTTATACTGAAGCTTTCTTT.